This T cell receptor (beta chain) was documented in a study of blood T cell repertoires in COVID-19. Whole-study context: PBMCs, B-cell-depleted T cells, or T cells were the source of the cDNA or gDNA that made up the material.

Germline V gene data show CDR1 as LNHNV and CDR2 as YYDKDF (reference sequence). Trimming stripped 0 bases from V and 4 bases from J, with 13 bases between. This CDR3 has 16 amino acids. Generated by immunoSEQ multiplex PCR, the TCRdb table keeps only in-frame clones and is missing some. The table shows about 230,000 clones, with roughly 88% occurring only once. The source is a woman aged 35 to 49 who had recovered from COVID-19. Sequencing was done on a sample of peripheral blood. The chain uses TRBV15 and TRBJ1-5, with D possibly being TRBD1 (6 bases). CDR3 nucleotide sequence: TGTGCCACCAGCAGAGATAAGGACAGCTTGAATCAGCCCCAGCATTTT. It is translated as CATSRDKDSLNQPQHF.